Below are 25 T cell receptor beta chains sequenced from a single sample in a study of control samples from healthy donors and cancer patients (TCRdb year 2020). The library relied on the immunoSEQ multiplex PCR assay. TCRdb retrieved this table from immuneACCESS and kept in-frame rearrangements only. Not all clones are present; in checked studies, unresolved V genes account for under half, and no reason is known for the remainder. This sample is represented by 90,000 to 100,000 clones; over 60% of them were singletons. The ten biggest clones cover 10% of the sample. The material sequenced was blood. These receptors all stem from a woman in her twenties or thirties in good health.

The genes are TRBV7-2 and TRBJ1-2, with D unclear. Trimming took 1 base from V and 6 from J, leaving 9 bases between them. The V gene's germline CDR1 is SGHTA and CDR2 FQGNSA. The CDR3 extends over 13 amino acids. CDR3 nucleotides: TGTGCCAGCAGCTTAGGAAGTGGGGATGGCTACACCTTC. Residues: CASSLGSGDGYTF.

The rearrangement uses TRBV23-1 and TRBJ2-5, with 7 nucleotides matching TRBD1. TRBV23-1 carries the ORF label, with uncertain function. V was clipped by 5 bases and J by 5 bases; unmatched bases: 11. The CDR3 is made up of 15 amino acids. CDR3: CASSARDRVGETQYF. The CDR3 coding sequence is TGCGCCAGCAGTGCCCGAGACAGGGTCGGGGAGACCCAGTACTTC.

This chain links TRBV3-1 (or the pseudogene TRBV3-2) with TRBJ1-1, with D unclear. Trimming removed 0 bases at V and 0 bases at J, with 20 bases between. The CDR3 length is 19 residues. Germline V gene lookup returns CDR1 LGHDT and CDR2 YNNKEL (reference sequence). In DNA form, the CDR3 reads TGTGCCAGCAGCCAAGAGAGGCTAGGGTCTGGTGAAGTGAACACTGAAGCTTTCTTT. Translated: CASSQERLGSGEVNTEAFF.

The gene calls are TRBV7-6 and TRBJ2-3, with 9 bases lining up with TRBD2. V lost 2 bases and J lost 2; bases outside the gene matches: 8. Looked up from germline, CDR1 is SGHVS and CDR2 is FNYEAQ. The CDR3 has 17 amino acids. In nucleotides, the CDR3 is TGTGCCAGCAGCTTAATGAGCGGGGGGCAGTACACAGATACGCAGTATTTT. Its protein is CASSLMSGGQYTDTQYF.

A single count supports this clone. The chain is built from TRBV5-1 and TRBJ2-3; D could derive from TRBD1 or TRBD2 (5 bases each). Germline values: CDR1 SGHRS, CDR2 YFSETQ. Trimming removed 3 bases from V and 2 bases from J, with 7 bases in between. The CDR3 extends over 13 amino acids. In nucleotides, the CDR3 is TGCGCCAGCAGCTCCGGGACCACAGATACGCAGTATTTT. Protein product: CASSSGTTDTQYF.

Only a few counts were recorded for this clone. The rearrangement links TRBV18 to TRBJ1-3; D is uncertain. With 8 bases removed from V and 0 bases from J, the gap between germline ends came to 11 bases. Germline assignment: CDR1 KGHSH and CDR2 LQKENI. This CDR3 has 14 residues. CDR3 coding DNA: TGTGCCAGCCGAACAGCGAACTCTGGAAACACCATATATTTT. This translates into CASRTANSGNTIYF.

The chain couples TRBV7-9 to TRBJ2-5; 15 nucleotides line up with TRBD2. The length of the CDR3 is 17 residues. Germline V lookup: CDR1 SEHNR, CDR2 FQNEAQ (reference sequence). J lost 3 bases, V lost 6 bases, and 8 bases had no gene match. The CDR3 DNA follows: TGTGCCAGCAGTATGCCGGGACTAGCGGGGGGCGAAGAGACCCAGTACTTC. Protein sequence: CASSMPGLAGGEETQYF.

J is TRBJ2-7 and V is TRBV27; D ambiguous. Trimming took off 2 bases at V and 2 bases at J, with 10 bases between the two ends. Per germline, CDR1 MNHEY and CDR2 SMNVEV (reference sequence). This CDR3 is 14 amino acids long. In nucleotides, the CDR3 is TGTGCCAGCAGTTTAGGTAGGGTACCCTACGAGCAGTACTTC. This codes for CASSLGRVPYEQYF.

The chain carries TRBV7-8 and TRBJ2-3; TRBD1 matches 7 bases. Germline trimming cut 6 bases from V and 5 bases from J; bases unmatched to any gene: 14. CDR3 length equals 16 residues. Germline assignment: CDR1 SGHVS and CDR2 FQNEAQ. The DNA for the CDR3 is TGTGCCAGCAGTAACCCTCGGGACAGTCAACGAGATACGCAGTATTTT. Translated: CASSNPRDSQRDTQYF.

The rearrangement joins TRBV5-4 to TRBJ1-1, with 8 bases lining up with TRBD1. The CDR3 has 15 amino acids. Germline CDR1 SGHNT, CDR2 YYREEE (reference sequence). V gave up 2 bases and J gave up 3 bases; unmatched junction bases: 6. The CDR3 protein is CASSLMDRDDTEAFF. DNA of the CDR3: TGTGCCAGCAGCTTAATGGACAGGGACGACACTGAAGCTTTCTTT.

The rearrangement joins TRBV11-2 to TRBJ2-7; a possible D gene is TRBD1 (5 bases). V lost 3 bases to trimming and J lost 3 bases, with 18 bases between them. CDR1 and CDR2 (germline): SGHAT, FQNNGV. The CDR3 is 16 residues long. The CDR3 sequence: CASSLTAGQDGYEQYF. CDR3 coding DNA: TGTGCCAGCAGCTTGACAGCCGGACAAGATGGCTACGAGCAGTACTTC.

The rearrangement links TRBV5-1 to TRBJ1-1, with a tentative D call TRBD1 (6 bases). From germline, CDR1 is SGHRS and CDR2 YFSETQ. Trimming cost V 2 bases and J 8 bases, with 16 bases left between them. There are 14 residues in the CDR3. Written as DNA, the CDR3 is TGCGCCAGCAGCTTCTTCCCGGGACAAAAAGAAGCTTTCTTT. As protein: CASSFFPGQKEAFF. The whole variable domain, remainder taken from reference TRBV5-1 and TRBJ1-1, is KAGVTQTPRYLIKTRGQQVTLSCSPISGHRSVSWYQQTPGQGLQFLFEYFSETQRNKGNFPGRFSGRQFSNSRSEMNVSTLELGDSALYLCASSFFPGQKEAFFGQGTRLTVV.

This rearrangement joins TRBV10-1 to TRBJ2-3, with D hard to call. The length of the CDR3 is 13 residues. The V and J ends lost 5 bases and 6 bases respectively, with 12 bases between them. Per the germline V gene, CDR1 is WNHNN and CDR2 is SYGVQD (reference sequence). The CDR3 is CASSPSQRDTQYF. The CDR3 coding sequence is TGCGCCAGCAGTCCTTCCCAAAGGGATACGCAGTATTTT.

V is TRBV4-1 and J is TRBJ2-7, with a possible D match to TRBD1 (5 bases). The CDR3 spans 17 residues. Germline loops: CDR1 MGHRA, CDR2 YSYEKL. V was clipped by 0 bases and J by 3 bases, with 18 bases between them. CDR3 loop: CASSQDGQGREDYEQYF. In DNA form, the CDR3 reads TGCGCCAGCAGCCAAGATGGCCAGGGCAGAGAAGACTACGAGCAGTACTTC.

This clone was counted only a few times. This chain joins TRBV5-1 and TRBJ2-5, with a tentative D call TRBD2 (5 bases). This CDR3 comprises 13 residues. Germline V gene lookup returns CDR1 SGHRS and CDR2 YFSETQ. Trimming left V 6 bases short and J 4 bases short, with 13 bases between. Here the CDR3 reads CASKVTSGETQYF. The CDR3 bases are TGCGCCAGCAAAGTAACCAGCGGAGAGACCCAGTACTTC.

V is TRBV18 and J is TRBJ1-1; unclear D gene. Germline lookup yields CDR1 KGHSH and CDR2 LQKENI. Trimming shortened V by 5 bases and J by 1 base, and 8 bases separated the two germline ends. The CDR3 length is 13 residues. DNA for the CDR3: TGTGCCAGCTCAGGTGGAGAGAACACTGAAGCTTTCTTT. Translation gives CASSGGENTEAFF.

This rearrangement joins TRBV5-1 to TRBJ2-7, with 8 bases fitting TRBD1. The CDR3 is 15 amino acids. Germline-derived CDR1 and CDR2 are SGHRS and YFSETQ. V lost 5 bases, J lost 6 bases, and 13 bases stayed unmatched. The CDR3 reads CASRDADRGVVEQYF. Written as DNA, the CDR3 is TGCGCCAGCAGGGACGCCGACAGGGGAGTCGTCGAGCAGTACTTC. Looking up the rest from reference TRBV5-1 and TRBJ2-7 gives the full variable domain: KAGVTQTPRYLIKTRGQQVTLSCSPISGHRSVSWYQQTPGQGLQFLFEYFSETQRNKGNFPGRFSGRQFSNSRSEMNVSTLELGDSALYLCASRDADRGVVEQYFGPGTRLTVT.

The CDR3 DNA is TGTGCCAGCAGCTTAGTCCAGGGCCACGAGCAGTACTTC. Translation: CASSLVQGHEQYF. The rearrangement joins TRBV7-2 to TRBJ2-7, with D tentatively TRBD1 (5 bases). The V and J ends lost 1 base and 5 bases respectively, with 9 bases between them. Germline-derived CDR1 and CDR2 are SGHTA and FQGNSA. The CDR3 sequence is 13 residues long. The complete variable domain, with remaining parts taken from reference TRBV7-2 and TRBJ2-7, reads GAGVSQSPSNKVTEKGKDVELRCDPISGHTALYWYRQSLGQGLEFLIYFQGNSAPDKSGLPSDRFSAERTGGSVSTLTIQRTQQEDSAVYLCASSLVQGHEQYFGPGTRLTVT.

The chain joins TRBV30 to TRBJ2-5, with TRBD1 identical over 7 bases. Germline-derived CDR1 and CDR2 are GTSNPN and SVGIG (reference sequence). V shed 2 bases and J 4 bases; nucleotides not matched to a gene: 7. The CDR3 is 14 amino acids. CDR3 region: CAWSRTGTAETQYF. The CDR3 region has the DNA TGTGCCTGGAGTCGAACCGGGACAGCAGAGACCCAGTACTTC.

V usage is TRBV3-1 (or the pseudogene TRBV3-2) and J usage is TRBJ2-3; 9 bases are a match to TRBD1. The V gene's germline CDR1 is LGHDT and CDR2 YNNKEL (reference sequence). J gave up 4 bases and V 4 bases, and 9 bases lay outside the gene matches. CDR3 size: 16 residues. As DNA, the CDR3 is TGTGCCAGCAGCCTTGGGACAGGGCCTTTCGCAGATACGCAGTATTTT. Its protein is CASSLGTGPFADTQYF.

The rearrangement joins TRBV20-1 to TRBJ1-1, with no clear D. The ends were cut back, 4 bases at V and 9 bases at J, with 9 bases in the middle. The CDR3 is 10 residues long. CDR1 is DFQATT, CDR2 SNEGSKA, per germline (reference sequence). In DNA form, the CDR3 reads TGCAGTGCTACCGGAATCAAAGCTTTCTTT. Its translation: CSATGIKAFF.

V usage is TRBV12-3 or TRBV12-4 and J usage is TRBJ1-1; 7 bases fit TRBD1. The CDR3 totals 12 residues. The J segment lost 5 bases and the V segment lost 10 bases, leaving 7 bases of the junction unmatched. The CDR3 DNA reads TGTGCCACCCTACAGGGGCAAACTGAAGCTTTCTTT. Translated: CATLQGQTEAFF.

This clone has just one count. CDR3 coding DNA: TGTGCCTGGAAGGACAATATCTCTGGAAACACCATATATTTT. Amino acids: CAWKDNISGNTIYF. The V gene is TRBV30, the J gene TRBJ1-3; D is perhaps TRBD1 (5 bases). The CDR3 sequence is 14 residues long. The germline V and J ends were trimmed by 4 bases and 0 bases, with 10 bases remaining between them. Per the germline V gene, CDR1 is GTSNPN and CDR2 is SVGIG (reference sequence).

This chain connects TRBV20-1 to TRBJ2-5; D is undetermined. V lost 3 bases and J lost 5, with 7 bases in between. Germline V CDR1 and CDR2: DFQATT, SNEGSKA (reference sequence). The CDR3 loop spans 11 amino acids. The CDR3 region has the DNA TGCAGTGCTAGCGCGACGGAGACCCAGTACTTC. Amino acids: CSASATETQYF.

The V gene is TRBV5-5, the J gene TRBJ1-6, with 7 bases identical to TRBD1. CDR3 length: 14 residues. Germline trimming cut 3 bases from V and 7 bases from J; bases unmatched to any gene: 4. Germline assignment: CDR1 SGHKS and CDR2 YYEKEE (reference sequence). DNA of the CDR3: TGTGCCAGCAGCTGGGGACAGACCAATTCACCCCTCCACTTT. This sequence encodes CASSWGQTNSPLHF.